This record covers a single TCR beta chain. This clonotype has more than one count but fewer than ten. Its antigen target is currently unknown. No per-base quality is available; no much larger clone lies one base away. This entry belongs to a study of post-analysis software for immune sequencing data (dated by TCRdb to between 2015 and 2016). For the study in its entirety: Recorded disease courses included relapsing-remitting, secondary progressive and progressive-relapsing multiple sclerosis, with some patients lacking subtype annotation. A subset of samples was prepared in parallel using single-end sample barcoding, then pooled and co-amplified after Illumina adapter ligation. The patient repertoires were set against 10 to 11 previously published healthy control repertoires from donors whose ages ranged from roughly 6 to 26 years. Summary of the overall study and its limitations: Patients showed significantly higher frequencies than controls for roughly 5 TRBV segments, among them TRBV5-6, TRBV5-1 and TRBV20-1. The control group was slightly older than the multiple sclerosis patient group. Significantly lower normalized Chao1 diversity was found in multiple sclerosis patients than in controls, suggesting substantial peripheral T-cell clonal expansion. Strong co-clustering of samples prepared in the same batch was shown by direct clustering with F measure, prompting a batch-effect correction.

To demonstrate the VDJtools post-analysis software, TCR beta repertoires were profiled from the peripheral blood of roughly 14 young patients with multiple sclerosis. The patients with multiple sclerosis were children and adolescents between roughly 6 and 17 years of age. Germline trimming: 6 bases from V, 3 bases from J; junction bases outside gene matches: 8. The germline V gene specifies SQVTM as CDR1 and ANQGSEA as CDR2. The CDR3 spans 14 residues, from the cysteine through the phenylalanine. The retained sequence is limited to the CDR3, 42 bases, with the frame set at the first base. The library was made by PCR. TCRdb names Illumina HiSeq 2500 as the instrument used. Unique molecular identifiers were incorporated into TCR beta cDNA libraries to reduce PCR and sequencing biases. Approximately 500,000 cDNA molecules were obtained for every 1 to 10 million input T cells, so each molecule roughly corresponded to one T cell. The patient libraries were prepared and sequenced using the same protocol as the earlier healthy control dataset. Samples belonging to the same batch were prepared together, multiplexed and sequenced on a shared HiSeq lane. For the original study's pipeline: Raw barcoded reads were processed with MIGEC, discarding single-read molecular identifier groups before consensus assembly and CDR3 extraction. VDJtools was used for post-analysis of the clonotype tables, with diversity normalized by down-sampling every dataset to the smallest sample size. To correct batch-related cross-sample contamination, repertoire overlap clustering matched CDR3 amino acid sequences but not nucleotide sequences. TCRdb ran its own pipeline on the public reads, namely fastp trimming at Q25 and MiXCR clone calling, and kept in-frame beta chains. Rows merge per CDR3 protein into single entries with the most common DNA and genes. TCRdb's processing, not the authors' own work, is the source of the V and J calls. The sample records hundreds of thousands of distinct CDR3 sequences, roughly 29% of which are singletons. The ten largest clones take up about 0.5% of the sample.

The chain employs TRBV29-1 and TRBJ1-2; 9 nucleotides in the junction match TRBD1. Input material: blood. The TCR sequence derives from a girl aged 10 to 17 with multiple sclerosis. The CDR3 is CSVMDRGAYYGYTF. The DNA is TGCAGCGTGATGGACAGGGGTGCTTACTATGGCTACACCTTC.